The TCR beta chain under discussion was sequenced for a study of T cell repertoires in aging, cancer and after chemotherapy. Background on the study: Six age groups, ranging from 30 or younger to 70 or older, included the donors. Over several months to years, re-sampled healthy donor repertoires clearly shared clones. Study-wide findings and caveats: No conclusions about immunological memory after chemotherapy can be drawn from the repertoire data.

Peripheral blood genomic DNA, not sorted cells or RNA, was the template. A mixed TRB-A/B primer pool amplified rearranged TRB by multiplex touch-down PCR. TCRdb re-called the multiplex PCR reads with MiXCR, one entry per CDR3 protein. The table lists over 10,000 distinct CDR3 sequences, roughly 24% of them singletons, with around 50% in the top ten. A word on this clonotype: Its matching antigen is unknown.

The CDR3 totals 19 residues. Germline CDR1 reads MNHEY; CDR2 reads SVGAGI. V was shortened by 5 bases and J by 0 bases, with 25 bases between the two germline ends. The sequenced sample was blood. This receptor was taken from a human donor in good health. The J gene is TRBJ1-1, the V gene TRBV6-5, with D possibly matching TRBD1 (5 bases). The CDR3 sequence is CASSVGRGLGPVMNTEAFF. Written as DNA, the CDR3 is TGTGCCAGCAGTGTCGGTAGGGGCCTAGGACCCGTAATGAACACTGAAGCTTTCTTT.